This is a list of T cell receptor beta chains from one sample in a study of cytomegalovirus exposure and HLA in healthy donors. Repertoires were generated with immunoSEQ multiplex PCR, while TCRdb's copy carries only in-frame clones and drops some. The table includes 78,000 or so clones, approximately 88% detected once. Sample: PBMCs. These receptor sequences come from a woman aged 45 to 65 in good health and CMV-seronegative. Both conserved end residues are part of each CDR3. A D gene is named only where the DNA matches it firmly. Part of the rows lack a size; the others show once, few, many or a class for expanded clones.

V gene	D gene	J gene	clone size	CDR3 DNA	CDR3 protein
TRBV2	TRBD2	TRBJ2-7	-	TGTGCCAGCAGTCCGGGACTAGCGAGGGAGCAGTACTTC	CASSPGLAREQYF
TRBV5-1	-	TRBJ1-1	-	TGCGCCAGCAGCGGCAGGGGCCAAGAAGCTTTCTTT	CASSGRGQEAFF
TRBV28	TRBD2	TRBJ2-1	-	TGTGCCAGCAGTACTCCCCCGGGGGCTAGCGGGGTTTCCGATGAGCAGTTCTTC	CASSTPPGASGVSDEQFF
TRBV15	TRBD1	TRBJ2-7	-	TGTGCCACCAGCAGATCTTCTCCCGGGACAGGGAACCACGAGCAGTACTTC	CATSRSSPGTGNHEQYF
TRBV4-1	TRBD2	TRBJ2-3	-	TGCGCCAGCAGCCAAGGAAAACTAGCGGAATTCACAGATACGCAGTATTTT	CASSQGKLAEFTDTQYF
TRBV27	TRBD1	TRBJ1-6	-	TGTGCCAGCAAAGCCGGGACAGGGGGCTTGCTTTATAATTCACCCCTCCACTTT	CASKAGTGGLLYNSPLHF
TRBV19	-	TRBJ2-3	-	TGTGCCAGTAGTGTCTGGACTGCGGATACGCAGTATTTT	CASSVWTADTQYF
TRBV2	-	TRBJ1-1	-	TGTGCCAGCTTGGGGCAGATGGACACTGAAGCTTTCTTT	CASLGQMDTEAFF
TRBV7-6	-	TRBJ1-1	-	TGTGCCAGCAGCTTAAAGGGCAGGGCGACGAACACTGAAGCTTTCTTT	CASSLKGRATNTEAFF
TRBV27	TRBD2	TRBJ2-1	-	TGTGCCAGCAGTGGGTCTAGCGGGCCTTACAATGAGCAGTTCTTC	CASSGSSGPYNEQFF
TRBV29-1	TRBD2	TRBJ2-7	-	TGCAGCGTTATTAGCGGGAGAGGTTTCTACGAGCAGTACTTC	CSVISGRGFYEQYF
TRBV9	TRBD2	TRBJ2-7	-	TGTGCCAGCAGCGACTCTAGCGGGGGGGAGCAGTACTTC	CASSDSSGGEQYF
TRBV7-6	-	TRBJ2-1	few	TGTGCCAGCAGCTTGGACTTAAGCTCCTACAATGAGCAGTTCTTC	CASSLDLSSYNEQFF
TRBV9	TRBD1	TRBJ1-5	-	TGTGCCAGCAGCGTCGGACAGGGGGATCGTCAGCCCCAGCATTTT	CASSVGQGDRQPQHF
TRBV4-1	TRBD1	TRBJ1-1	-	TGCGCCAGCAGCCAACAGGGGGACACTGAAGCTTTCTTT	CASSQQGDTEAFF
TRBV7-9	TRBD1	TRBJ2-7	once	TGTGCCAGCAGCTTAGGCCAGGGGGCGCCGTACGAGCAGTACTTC	CASSLGQGAPYEQYF
TRBV7-9	TRBD1	TRBJ2-3	-	TGTGCCAGCAGCTTAGAGGGACAGGCCACAGATACGCAGTATTTT	CASSLEGQATDTQYF
TRBV5-4	-	TRBJ1-6	-	TGTGCCACCAGATTCGGGGGTAACTCACCCCTCCACTTT	CATRFGGNSPLHF
TRBV7-8	TRBD2	TRBJ2-1	-	TGTGCCAGCAGGGGACTAGCGGGAGGGCAGGGTGAGCAGTTCTTC	CASRGLAGGQGEQFF
TRBV4-1	-	TRBJ2-5	once	TGCGCCAGCAGCCAAGTGGGAGGGGGAGAGACCCAGTACTTC	CASSQVGGGETQYF
TRBV10-3	-	TRBJ1-6	-	TGTGCCATCAGTGGCCCGGGACAAAGGGATTCACCCCTCCACTTT	CAISGPGQRDSPLHF
TRBV29-1	-	TRBJ2-7	-	TGCAGCGTTGAAGCGGTTAGGGGCTACGAGCAGTACTTC	CSVEAVRGYEQYF
TRBV11-2	TRBD1	TRBJ2-6	-	TGTGCCAGCAGCGACAACAGGGGACGACGCTCTGGGGCCAACGTCCTGACTTTC	CASSDNRGRRSGANVLTF
TRBV6-5	-	TRBJ2-6	-	TGTGCCAGCAGTTACTCTTTCGCAGCTGGGGCCAACGTCCTGACTTTC	CASSYSFAAGANVLTF
TRBV5-1	-	TRBJ2-3	-	TGCGCCAGCAGCCAGGTGGGCGGGCGGACAGATACGCAGTATTTT	CASSQVGGRTDTQYF
TRBV7-3	-	TRBJ2-2	-	TGTGCCAGCAGCTTATTACGAAGGGGGAGTTTTAACACCGGGGAGCTGTTTTTT	CASSLLRRGSFNTGELFF
TRBV4-3	-	TRBJ2-5	few	TGCGCCAGCAGCCAAGATCTAGCAGACCAAGAGACCCAGTACTTC	CASSQDLADQETQYF